The T cell receptor (beta chain) described here comes from a study of human T cells and chemical hapten exposure. In the study overall: An area of 2 cm by approximately 2 cm on upper inner arm skin received 2% DPC for sensitization. Patches that contained 0.01% DPC were applied to the upper back and read at 6 days. Study findings and constraints: The study found that DPC sensitization did not change TCRs above 1 in 1000 frequency.

This clonotype was counted a few times. Its antigen is not identified. Germline assignment: CDR1 WSHSY and CDR2 SAAADI. The V end was cut by 3 bases, the J end by 2 bases, with 10 bases between. CDR3 length: 14 amino acids. TCRdb reanalysed the RACE reads using MiXCR and keeps one entry per CDR3 protein. The sample carries approximately 120,000 distinct CDR3 sequences, roughly a tenth recorded once. Sample time point: patch test 2, 6 weeks after DPC sensitization. Treatment indicated: therapeutic diphenylcyclopropenone sensitization with weekly scalp DPC. Prior to each patch test being applied, blood was drawn.

The material was whole blood, obtained in connection with sensitization to the hapten diphenylcyclopropenone (DPC). The gene calls are TRBV10-2 and TRBJ1-1; the D is unclear. The clonotype comes from a woman in her thirties or forties with alopecia areata. Some clones in this sample may be carry-over from other donors' samples. The CDR3 is CASSDRVPNTEAFF. The CDR3 DNA reads TGCGCCAGCAGTGATCGCGTTCCCAACACTGAAGCTTTCTTT.